A single sample gave rise to the 13 T cell receptor beta chains below, sequenced in a study of identical twins. In TCRdb, the 5' RACE reads were re-called with MiXCR into one record per CDR3 protein. The data contain 450,000 to 500,000 distinct CDR3 sequences, approximately 15% of them seen just once; the ten biggest clones take up more than 0.8%. Separately, the same data were catalogued under a study of yellow fever vaccine responses in identical twins.

The material sequenced was CD4+ T cells sorted from blood. The source is a woman under 30 in good health.

This clonotype occurred a few times. The chain has TRBV11-2 and TRBJ2-2; D ambiguous. V gave up 0 bases and J gave up 0 bases, with 11 bases separating them. The CDR3 totals 17 residues. In germline, CDR1 is SGHAT, CDR2 FQNNGV. CDR3 sequence (DNA): TGTGCCAGCAGCTTAGAAGTATCCGGGCCGAACACCGGGGAGCTGTTTTTT. Its translation: CASSLEVSGPNTGELFF.

The chain employs TRBV2 and TRBJ2-3; D remains unclear. The length of the CDR3 is 10 residues. V was cut by 3 bases and J by 9 bases, with 4 bases left in between. CDR1 and CDR2 (germline): SNHLY, FYNNEI. CDR3 protein: CASSEPTQYF. In DNA, the CDR3 is TGTGCCAGCAGTGAGCCGACGCAGTATTTT.

This clonotype appeared many times. The CDR3 spells CASRGNQDTEAFF. The CDR3, as DNA: TGTGCCAGCAGGGGAAATCAGGACACTGAAGCTTTCTTT. V usage is TRBV6-1 and J usage is TRBJ1-1, with unresolved D. The V end lost 6 bases, the J end lost 3 bases, and 11 bases lay between the germline ends. The CDR3 covers 13 residues. Germline CDR1 reads MNHNS; CDR2 reads SASEGT.

V is TRBV5-1 and J is TRBJ2-7, with 7 bases lining up with TRBD1. The germline V gene has CDR1 SGHRS and CDR2 YFSETQ. V lost 6 bases to trimming and J lost 0 bases; unmatched junction nucleotides: 6. There are 14 residues in the CDR3. The CDR3 loop reads CASNTGESSYEQYF. In nucleotides, the CDR3 is TGCGCCAGCAATACAGGGGAGAGCTCCTACGAGCAGTACTTC.

Of note for this clonotype: At one of its ends the junction is not consistent with the germline gene, which may arise from a read error. This rearrangement joins TRBV7-3 to TRBJ2-2; 11 nucleotides agree with TRBD2. The length of the CDR3 is 15 residues. Germline V CDR1 and CDR2: SGHTA, FQGTGA. The CDR3 here is CASTVTSGASGELFF. The CDR3 bases are TGCGCCAGCACCGTGACTAGCGGGGCCTCCGGGGAGCTGTTTTTT. Looking up the rest from reference TRBV7-3 and TRBJ2-2 gives the full variable domain: GAGVSQTPSNKVTEKGKYVELRCDPISGHTALYWYRQSLGQGPEFLIYFQGTGAADDSGLPNDRFFAVRPEGSVSTLKIQRTERGDSAVYLCASTVTSGASGELFFGEGSRLTVL.

Many counts were recorded for this clonotype. The chain employs TRBV2 and TRBJ2-1; 7 nucleotides match TRBD2. The germline V gene encodes CDR1 SNHLY and CDR2 FYNNEI. Trimming at V came to 4 bases and at J to 5 bases, leaving 8 bases not matched to a gene. This CDR3 region has 15 residues. In nucleotides, the CDR3 is TGTGCCAGCAGTGGTACGGCGGGAGCTCACAATGAGCAGTTCTTC. Residues: CASSGTAGAHNEQFF.

This clonotype was detected only a few times. The chain uses TRBV25-1 and TRBJ1-6, with D possibly being TRBD1 (5 bases). The germline CDR1 and CDR2 sequences are MGHDK and SYGVNS. This CDR3 is 15 amino acids long. Deletions cut 4 bases from V and 5 bases from J, with 12 bases between. CDR3: CASSAWTSDNSPLHF. The CDR3 bases are TGTGCCAGCAGTGCCTGGACATCGGATAATTCACCCCTCCACTTT.

The V call is TRBV24-1, the J call TRBJ2-5; D possibly corresponds to TRBD2 (5 bases). This CDR3 contains 15 residues. Per germline, CDR1 KGHDR and CDR2 SFDVKD. The V gene lost 3 bases and the J gene lost 7 bases, with 17 bases spanning the gap. CDR3 region: CATSDRTGLGATQYF. CDR3 DNA: TGTGCCACCAGTGATAGGACCGGCCTGGGAGCGACCCAGTACTTC.

The rearrangement joins TRBV7-2 to TRBJ2-1; perhaps TRBD1 as D (5 bases). Looked up from germline, CDR1 is SGHTA and CDR2 is FQGNSA. Trimming pared 0 bases from V and 0 bases from J, leaving 15 bases between. CDR3 length: 18 amino acids. CDR3 amino acids: CASSLASDKTSSYNEQFF. CDR3 bases: TGTGCCAGCAGCTTAGCTTCGGACAAGACGAGCTCCTACAATGAGCAGTTCTTC.

V gene TRBV7-9 combines with J gene TRBJ2-3, with 7 bases aligning to TRBD2. Germline trimming cut 5 bases from V and 3 bases from J; bases unmatched to any gene: 8. The CDR3 is made up of 15 amino acids. The germline gives CDR1 SEHNR, CDR2 FQNEAQ (reference sequence). The CDR3 protein is CASSPSGPGTDTQYF. CDR3 DNA sequence: TGTGCCAGCAGCCCTAGCGGTCCGGGAACAGATACGCAGTATTTT.

The V gene is TRBV4-1, the J gene TRBJ2-1; 9 bases match TRBD2. With 0 bases clipped from V and 9 bases from J, the junction kept 6 bases outside the gene matches. Germline V lookup: CDR1 MGHRA, CDR2 YSYEKL. The CDR3 length is 15 residues. The CDR3: CASSQDRGGAGEQFF. CDR3 DNA: TGCGCCAGCAGCCAAGATCGCGGGGGGGCAGGTGAGCAGTTCTTC.

The chain has TRBV18 and TRBJ2-6; D is ambiguous. The V gene lost 6 bases and the J gene lost 9 bases, with 15 bases spanning the gap. This CDR3 has 14 residues. Germline V CDR1 and CDR2: KGHSH, LQKENI. In DNA, the CDR3 is TGTGCCAGCTCCTATGCAGGCCCAGGCAACGTCCTGACTTTC. Translating it yields CASSYAGPGNVLTF.

This chain joins TRBV19 and TRBJ1-1, with D tentatively TRBD1 (5 bases). Trimming removed 8 bases from V and 2 bases from J, with 15 bases in between. CDR1 and CDR2 from the germline V gene are LNHDA and SQIVND (reference sequence). CDR3 length: 14 residues. CDR3 sequence: CASRPPGYNTEAFF. The CDR3 nucleotides are TGTGCCAGTCGCCCGCCAGGGTATAACACTGAAGCTTTCTTT.